This entry lists 7 T cell receptor beta chains sequenced from one sample in a study of blood T cell repertoires in COVID-19. Only in-frame clones appear in the TCRdb table, and some are missing; sequencing was by immunoSEQ multiplex PCR. The sample has 69,000 or so clones; roughly 80% are singletons. Sequenced input: peripheral blood. The receptors originated from a woman of 80 years or more with active or convalescent COVID-19.

The chain recombines TRBV5-6 with TRBJ1-1, with D perhaps matching TRBD1 (6 bases). With 4 bases removed from V and 1 base from J, the gap between germline ends came to 8 bases. The CDR3 sequence is 13 residues long. CDR1 is SGHDT, CDR2 YYEEEE, per germline. The CDR3 DNA reads as TGTGCCAGCAGCGAGACAGGGAACACTGAAGCTTTCTTT. Protein: CASSETGNTEAFF.

The chain uses TRBV3-1 (or the pseudogene TRBV3-2) and TRBJ2-1; 10 positions agree with TRBD2. The germline V gene has CDR1 LGHDT and CDR2 YNNKEL (reference sequence). The V and J ends lost 0 bases and 9 bases, in that order; junction bases with no gene match: 8. This CDR3 is built from 16 residues. This CDR3 is CASSQEVLAGVGEQFF. CDR3 bases: TGTGCCAGCAGCCAAGAAGTCCTAGCGGGGGTTGGTGAGCAGTTCTTC.

The chain carries TRBV5-4 and TRBJ2-6; D remains ambiguous. This CDR3 contains 15 residues. Per germline, CDR1 SGHNT and CDR2 YYREEE (reference sequence). The V gene lost 4 bases and the J gene lost 2 bases, with 10 bases spanning the gap. CDR3 DNA sequence: TGTGCCAGCAGCCTGGGTGCGCCTGGGGCCAACGTCCTGACTTTC. This gives the protein CASSLGAPGANVLTF.

This clone was seen only a few times. The rearrangement uses TRBV5-4 and TRBJ2-3; TRBD2 matches at 9 bases. Germline CDR1 SGHNT, CDR2 YYREEE (reference sequence). Losses at the gene ends were 0 bases for V and 6 bases for J; bases not matched to a gene: 5. The CDR3 runs to 15 residues. In DNA, the CDR3 is TGTGCCAGCAGCTTGGCTAGCGGGACGTCCGATACGCAGTATTTT. This translates into CASSLASGTSDTQYF.

This clone was picked up one time. V is TRBV21-1 and J is TRBJ1-2; TRBD1 is taken as the D call from the table, unchecked against the DNA. TRBV21-1 is a pseudogene locus. CDR3 length: 16 amino acids. The CDR3 loop reads CASSKYRGRRVYGYTF. CDR3 DNA: TGTGCCAGCAGCAAGTACAGGGGGCGACGCGTCTATGGCTACACCTTC.

The chain couples TRBV19 to TRBJ1-2; maybe TRBD1 (6 bases). The CDR3 totals 15 residues. The germline CDR1 and CDR2 sequences are LNHDA and SQIVND (reference sequence). V was shortened by 4 bases and J by 3 bases, with 15 bases between the two germline ends. This CDR3 reads CASSKDRIPYYGYTF. In DNA form, the CDR3 reads TGTGCCAGTAGTAAAGACAGGATCCCCTACTATGGCTACACCTTC.

The chain has TRBV6-5 and TRBJ2-7; D not certain. Germline CDR1 is MNHEY and CDR2 is SVGAGI. V lost 10 bases, J lost 1 base, and 8 bases lay in between. The CDR3 runs 11 residues. CDR3 coding DNA: TGTGCCACTTCTGTATCCTACGAGCAGTACTTC. It yields the protein CATSVSYEQYF.